What follows are 27 T cell receptor beta chains derived from one specimen sequenced in a study of blood T cells in healthy people across ages. A sample-barcoded 5' primer and a J-beta primer mix were used in a second PCR of roughly 6 to 11 cycles. MiXCR, applied by TCRdb to the 5' RACE reads, yields one record per CDR3 protein. In the table there are approximately 1.5 million distinct CDR3 sequences, around 35% of which are singletons. The sample consisted of blood. The receptors originated from a woman under 40 in good health.

This clonotype was counted ten times or more. In nucleotides, the CDR3 is TGTGCCAGCAGCGAGACTAGCGGGGGGGCCGATACGCAGTATTTT. It specifies CASSETSGGADTQYF. The V call is TRBV7-2, the J call TRBJ2-3; 14 nucleotides match TRBD2. In germline, CDR1 is SGHTA, CDR2 FQGNSA. The CDR3 extends over 15 amino acids. Trimming cost V 5 bases and J 6 bases; bases outside gene matches: 4.

The CDR3 loop reads CASSPPGGPGKRETQYF. Here the CDR3 DNA reads TGTGCCAGCAGCCCCCCGGGCGGGCCAGGGAAGAGGGAGACCCAGTACTTC. The chain joins TRBV5-6 to TRBJ2-5; D might be TRBD1 or TRBD2, each matching 5 bases. The germline gives CDR1 SGHDT, CDR2 YYEEEE. The V and J ends lost 4 bases and 5 bases respectively, with 24 bases between them. The CDR3 totals 17 residues.

This clonotype was counted between two and nine times. The chain is built from TRBV20-1 and TRBJ1-6, with no clear D. The germline V gene has CDR1 DFQATT and CDR2 SNEGSKA (reference sequence). CDR3 length equals 13 residues. The ends were cut back, 1 base at V and 6 bases at J, with 7 bases in the middle. CDR3 sequence (DNA): TGCAGTGCTAGAGGACTGATTAATTCACCCCTCCACTTT. Its protein is CSARGLINSPLHF.

The chain couples TRBV6-6 to TRBJ2-2; tentatively, D is TRBD2 (6 bases). The germline V and J ends were trimmed by 0 bases and 2 bases, with 13 bases remaining between them. From germline, CDR1 is MNHNY and CDR2 SVGAGI (reference sequence). The CDR3 runs to 17 residues. The CDR3 coding sequence is TGTGCCAGCAGTTACTCCCCCGGGACTTTCAACACCGGGGAGCTGTTTTTT. Its translation: CASSYSPGTFNTGELFF.

The table lists this clonotype with a few counts. The rearrangement links TRBV7-9 to TRBJ2-1; D call uncertain. This CDR3 comprises 13 residues. The V end was cut by 1 base, the J end by 9 bases, with 10 bases between. Germline V CDR1 and CDR2: SEHNR, FQNEAQ (reference sequence). CDR3 nucleotide sequence: TGTGCCAGCAGCTTAGGCCCTGACGGTGAGCAGTTCTTC. This encodes CASSLGPDGEQFF.

In this sample, this clonotype turned up once. The V call is TRBV9, the J call TRBJ2-6; D call uncertain. Trimming left V 3 bases short and J 2 bases short, with 12 bases between. From germline, CDR1 is SGDLS and CDR2 YYNGEE. The CDR3 length is 16 residues. CDR3 nucleotide sequence: TGTGCCAGCAGCGAGCCTCCGCTCACTGGGGCCAACGTCCTGACTTTC. Its translation: CASSEPPLTGANVLTF.

The CDR3: CATHEGGGGELFF. CDR3 bases: TGTGCCACCCACGAGGGCGGGGGCGGGGAGCTGTTTTTT. This chain connects TRBV6-5 to TRBJ2-2; 7 nucleotides agree with TRBD2. Germline CDR1 and CDR2: MNHEY and SVGAGI. The length of the CDR3 is 13 residues. J was trimmed by 7 bases and V by 10 bases; bases with no gene match: 9.

Points on this clonotype: This clone may be a read error of a much larger clone one base away. The rearrangement links TRBV7-9 to TRBJ2-1; 9 positions agree with TRBD1. Germline V CDR1 and CDR2: SEHNR, FQNEAQ (reference sequence). The CDR3 sequence is 14 residues long. As DNA, the CDR3 is TGTGCCATCAGCTCGCCGGGACAGGGTAGCGAGCAGTTCTTC. Residues: CAISSPGQGSEQFF.

For the CDR3, the DNA is TGCGCCAGCAGCTTGGATAGGGAGATGAACACTGAAGCTTTCTTT. This gives the protein CASSLDREMNTEAFF. This chain uses TRBV5-1 with TRBJ1-1; D unresolved. V shed 0 bases and J shed 0 bases, with 9 bases lying between them. The CDR3 spans 15 residues. The germline gives CDR1 SGHRS, CDR2 YFSETQ.

This clonotype was counted only a few times. J is TRBJ2-4 and V is TRBV20-1; 7 bases agree with TRBD2. The CDR3 has 14 residues. Germline lookup yields CDR1 DFQATT and CDR2 SNEGSKA (reference sequence). V trimming: 5 bases; J trimming: 6 bases; junction bases outside the gene matches: 10. The CDR3 DNA reads as TGCAGTGCTGGCCTAGCGGAGACTTTAAACATTCAGTACTTC. Translation gives CSAGLAETLNIQYF.

This clonotype was observed a few times. The chain joins TRBV28 to TRBJ2-7; D is possibly TRBD1 or TRBD2 (5 bases each). The CDR3 has 15 amino acids. Germline values: CDR1 MDHEN, CDR2 SYDVKM. Trimming took 7 bases from V and 2 from J, leaving 18 bases between them. CDR3 amino acids: CASTAPGRMTYEQYF. Here the CDR3 DNA reads TGTGCCAGCACCGCCCCGGGACGGATGACCTACGAGCAGTACTTC.

The V call is TRBV28, the J call TRBJ2-7, with 12 bases matching TRBD1. The CDR3 has 14 amino acids. V was pared by 6 bases and J by 6 bases, with 6 bases of the junction left unmatched. Germline CDR1 MDHEN, CDR2 SYDVKM. CDR3 in amino acids: CASSGTGGSGEQYF. In DNA, the CDR3 is TGTGCCAGCAGCGGGACAGGGGGCTCTGGCGAGCAGTACTTC.

In this sample, this clonotype turned up many times. The chain uses TRBV12-3 or TRBV12-4 and TRBJ1-1; the D is unclear. The length of the CDR3 is 12 residues. Trimming cost V 3 bases and J 4 bases, with 6 bases left between them. The CDR3 DNA reads as TGTGCCAGCAGTTTTCCGGGCACTGAAGCTTTCTTT. Its protein product is CASSFPGTEAFF.

The rearrangement uses TRBV27 and TRBJ2-3; 8 nucleotides line up with TRBD2. The CDR3 spans 15 residues. The V gene's germline CDR1 is MNHEY and CDR2 SMNVEV (reference sequence). The ends lost 7 bases at V and 0 bases at J; junction bases unmatched: 6. The CDR3 sequence is CASTPGGYSTDTQYF. The CDR3 DNA sequence: TGTGCCAGCACCCCGGGGGGGTATAGCACAGATACGCAGTATTTT.

The chain recombines TRBV20-1 with TRBJ1-2; D gene ambiguous. This CDR3 contains 13 residues. Germline assignment: CDR1 DFQATT and CDR2 SNEGSKA (reference sequence). The V and J ends lost 2 bases and 0 bases respectively, with 7 bases between them. The CDR3 region has the DNA TGCAGTGCTAGAAGAGGACCTAACTATGGCTACACCTTC. As protein: CSARRGPNYGYTF.

V is TRBV3-1 and J is TRBJ2-3, with D perhaps TRBD2 (6 bases). The ends were cut back, 4 bases at V and 3 bases at J, with 14 bases in the middle. The CDR3 is 15 residues long. The germline V gene has CDR1 LGHDT and CDR2 YNNKEL (reference sequence). CDR3 DNA sequence: TGTGCCAGCAGCCGGGGACTGCGTGGGACAGATACGCAGTATTTT. Translated: CASSRGLRGTDTQYF.

This rearrangement joins TRBV7-2 to TRBJ1-2; a possible D gene is TRBD1 (6 bases). The germline V gene encodes CDR1 SGHTA and CDR2 FQGNSA. The ends were cut back, 5 bases at V and 6 bases at J, with 19 bases in the middle. The CDR3 loop spans 15 amino acids. DNA of the CDR3: TGTGCCAGCAGCCAGTTCCTCAGGGGTACTAATGGCTACACCTTC. This encodes CASSQFLRGTNGYTF.

V gene TRBV12-5 combines with J gene TRBJ1-5; D ambiguous. The CDR3 runs to 17 residues. CDR1 is LGHNT and CDR2 is FRNRAP in the germline V gene. With 5 bases removed from V and 0 bases from J, the gap between germline ends came to 17 bases. The CDR3 loop reads CASGRTNDYYSNQPQHF. DNA of the CDR3: TGTGCTAGTGGTCGGACCAACGATTATTATAGCAATCAGCCCCAGCATTTT. Full variable domain (missing parts from reference TRBV12-5 and TRBJ1-5): DARVTQTPRHKVTEMGQEVTMRCQPILGHNTVFWYRQTMMQGLELLAYFRNRAPLDDSGMPKDRFSAEMPDATLATLKIQPSEPRDSAVYFCASGRTNDYYSNQPQHFGDGTRLSIL.

The chain employs TRBV20-1 and TRBJ2-7; TRBD2 agrees at 10 bases. Trimming removed 0 bases from V and 5 bases from J; junction bases left unmatched: 13. Germline CDR1 is DFQATT and CDR2 is SNEGSKA (reference sequence). CDR3 length: 17 residues. CDR3 amino acids: CSARDRKREGIFNEQYF. CDR3 bases: TGCAGTGCTAGAGATCGAAAGCGGGAGGGCATCTTTAACGAGCAGTACTTC.

V gene TRBV5-6 combines with J gene TRBJ2-3, with 12 positions matching TRBD1. This CDR3 region has 17 residues. J was trimmed by 3 bases and V by 1 base; bases with no gene match: 6. Germline V lookup: CDR1 SGHDT, CDR2 YYEEEE. CDR3 amino acids: CASSLRDRGPYTDTQYF. The CDR3 nucleotides read TGTGCCAGCAGCTTGCGGGACAGGGGGCCTTATACAGATACGCAGTATTTT.

The J gene is TRBJ2-1, the V gene TRBV20-1, with D perhaps assigned TRBD1 or TRBD2 (5 bases each). The CDR3 covers 15 residues. V lost 2 bases to trimming and J lost 8 bases, with 19 bases between them. Per germline, CDR1 DFQATT and CDR2 SNEGSKA (reference sequence). CDR3 residues: CSARPPRDHHDEQFF. The CDR3, as DNA: TGCAGTGCTAGACCTCCACGGGACCACCACGATGAGCAGTTCTTC.

The chain joins TRBV20-1 to TRBJ2-1, with TRBD2 matching 15 bases. The CDR3 extends over 19 amino acids. The ends lost 4 bases at V and 8 bases at J; junction bases unmatched: 18. The germline V gene has CDR1 DFQATT and CDR2 SNEGSKA (reference sequence). CDR3 amino acids: CSATRGGLAGGPDGDEQFF. The DNA of the CDR3 is TGCAGTGCTACCAGGGGGGGACTAGCGGGGGGCCCGGATGGGGATGAGCAGTTCTTC.

The gene calls are TRBV3-1 and TRBJ2-3; perhaps TRBD2 as D (5 bases). Germline V gene sequence: CDR1 LGHDT, CDR2 YNNKEL (reference sequence). Trimming shortened V by 0 bases and J by 5 bases, and 15 bases separated the two germline ends. This CDR3 has 16 residues. Written as DNA, the CDR3 is TGTGCCAGCAGCCAAGATTCCGGGGTCGAGGAAGATACGCAGTATTTT. It is translated as CASSQDSGVEEDTQYF.

This chain uses TRBV7-2 with TRBJ2-7; D is perhaps TRBD2 (6 bases). The V gene's germline CDR1 is SGHTA and CDR2 FQGNSA. The CDR3 consists of 14 residues. Trimming removed 5 bases at V and 4 bases at J, with 15 bases between. CDR3 loop: CASSPLARPYEQYF. Written as DNA, the CDR3 is TGTGCCAGCAGCCCTCTAGCGCGACCTTACGAGCAGTACTTC.

The chain carries TRBV10-3 and TRBJ2-1; D call uncertain. The germline V gene has CDR1 ENHRY and CDR2 SYGVKD. This CDR3 region has 15 residues. Trimming pared 6 bases from V and 4 bases from J, leaving 16 bases between. The CDR3 DNA is TGTGCCATCAGAAAGGATGTCGCATTATACAATGAGCAGTTCTTC. Translating gives CAIRKDVALYNEQFF.

V and J are TRBV7-8 and TRBJ2-5; D may be TRBD1 (6 bases). This CDR3 has 19 amino acids. CDR1 and CDR2 (germline): SGHVS, FQNEAQ. The V gene lost 3 bases and the J gene lost 5 bases, with 28 bases spanning the gap. CDR3: CASSFPTTGRGRGEETQYF. CDR3 nucleotides: TGTGCCAGCAGCTTCCCTACGACAGGACGGGGCCGGGGTGAGGAGACCCAGTACTTC.

This clonotype came up once. The chain is built from TRBV18 and TRBJ2-5; the D is unclear. Germline V gene sequence: CDR1 KGHSH, CDR2 LQKENI. The CDR3 extends over 15 amino acids. V gave up 3 bases and J gave up 5 bases, with 16 bases separating them. This CDR3 is CASSPTISKRETQYF. CDR3 nucleotide sequence: TGTGCCAGCTCACCCACTATATCTAAGAGGGAGACCCAGTACTTC.